This T cell receptor (beta chain) appears in the sequencing data of a study of response to subunit inactivated influenza vaccine. TCRdb passed the RT-PCR reads through MiXCR, listing each CDR3 protein once. The sample has approximately 530,000 distinct CDR3 sequences, approximately 7.8% seen once; the top ten hold about an eighth. The material sequenced was PBMCs from blood, taken approximately 25 months after vaccination. The source is a man between 45 and 75 years old who received an inactivated influenza vaccine.

The CDR3 loop reads CASSLGSGREYEQYF. CDR3 DNA sequence: TGTGCCAGCAGCTTAGGAAGTGGCAGGGAGTACGAGCAGTACTTC. The J gene is TRBJ2-7, the V gene TRBV7-8; D assignment may be TRBD1 or TRBD2 (5 bases each). The CDR3 contains 15 residues. Germline CDR1 SGHVS, CDR2 FQNEAQ. V was trimmed by 1 base and J by 4 bases, leaving 14 bases between them.